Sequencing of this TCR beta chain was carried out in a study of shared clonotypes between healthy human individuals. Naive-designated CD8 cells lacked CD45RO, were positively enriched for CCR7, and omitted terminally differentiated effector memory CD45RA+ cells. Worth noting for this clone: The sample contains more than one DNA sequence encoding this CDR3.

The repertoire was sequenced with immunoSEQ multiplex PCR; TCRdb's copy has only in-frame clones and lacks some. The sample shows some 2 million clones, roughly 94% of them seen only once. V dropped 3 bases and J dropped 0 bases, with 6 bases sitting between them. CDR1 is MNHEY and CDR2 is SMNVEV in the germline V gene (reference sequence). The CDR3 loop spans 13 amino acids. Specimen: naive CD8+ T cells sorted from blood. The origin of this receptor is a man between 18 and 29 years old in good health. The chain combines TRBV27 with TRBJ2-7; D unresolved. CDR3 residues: CASSFGPSYEQYF. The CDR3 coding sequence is TGTGCCAGCAGTTTCGGCCCCTCCTACGAGCAGTACTTC.